Presented here are 32 T cell receptor beta chains from one specimen sequenced in a study of early T cells in non-severe SARS-CoV-2 infection. TCRdb re-called the 5' RACE reads with MiXCR, one entry per CDR3 protein. The sample carries 87,000 or so distinct CDR3 sequences, around 15% recorded once. The sequenced material came from whole blood. Every receptor here comes from an adult who was a healthcare worker with PCR-confirmed SARS-CoV-2 infection or an uninfected control (not recorded which).

The chain has TRBV2 and TRBJ2-2; the D is unclear. Trimming removed 4 bases from V and 6 bases from J, with 9 bases in between. Germline V gives CDR1 SNHLY, CDR2 FYNNEI. The length of the CDR3 is 13 residues. The CDR3 DNA reads TGTGCCAGCAGTGTGGTCCGGCCCGGGGAGCTGTTTTTT. Encoded protein: CASSVVRPGELFF.

The rearrangement links TRBV6-5 to TRBJ2-7, with 8 bases matching TRBD2. The length of the CDR3 is 14 residues. J gave up 2 bases and V 6 bases, and 6 bases lay outside the gene matches. The germline CDR1 and CDR2 sequences are MNHEY and SVGAGI. DNA of the CDR3: TGTGCCAGCAGCCCCCGGGAGGGAGCCTACGAGCAGTACTTC. Its translation is CASSPREGAYEQYF.

This clonotype has more than one count but fewer than ten. The chain combines TRBV20-1 with TRBJ1-6, with unresolved D. V lost 6 bases, J lost 8 bases, and 17 bases lay in between. This CDR3 has 14 residues. Germline V gives CDR1 DFQATT, CDR2 SNEGSKA (reference sequence). CDR3 nucleotides: TGCAGTGCCAGGACCGGGATTGGGGATTCACCCCTCCACTTT. Its protein product is CSARTGIGDSPLHF.

This clonotype was found many times. The chain carries TRBV18 and TRBJ2-3; 8 bases are shared with TRBD1. The CDR3 has 16 residues. Germline V gene lookup returns CDR1 KGHSH and CDR2 LQKENI. Trimming took 4 bases from V and 5 from J; bases not matched to a gene: 11. The CDR3 DNA follows: TGTGCCAGCTCACAGCCCGGGCAGGGGGCTAGAGATACGCAGTATTTT. The encoded protein is CASSQPGQGARDTQYF.

This chain joins TRBV29-1 and TRBJ2-5; tentatively, D is TRBD2 (7 bases). V gave up 3 bases and J gave up 5 bases, with 13 bases separating them. Germline values: CDR1 SQVTM, CDR2 ANQGSEA. CDR3 length equals 13 residues. The CDR3 bases are TGCAGCGTTGATAAAGGGGGGGGCGAGACCCAGTACTTC. It is translated as CSVDKGGGETQYF.

This clonotype showed up many times. V gene TRBV6-1 combines with J gene TRBJ2-5, with D possibly being TRBD2 (5 bases). V was shortened by 3 bases and J by 5 bases, with 19 bases between the two germline ends. Per germline, CDR1 MNHNS and CDR2 SASEGT. The CDR3 length is 16 residues. As DNA, the CDR3 is TGTGCCAGCAGTGAGACCCCTGGGAGTTCGTGGGAGACCCAGTACTTC. Protein product: CASSETPGSSWETQYF.

The V and J genes are TRBV5-6 and TRBJ1-2, with TRBD1 as a possible D gene (5 bases). Germline V lookup: CDR1 SGHDT, CDR2 YYEEEE. There are 13 residues in the CDR3. V was trimmed by 3 bases and J by 5 bases, leaving 11 bases between them. The CDR3: CASSSGALYGYTF. The CDR3 region has the DNA TGTGCCAGCAGCTCTGGGGCGCTGTATGGCTACACCTTC.

This chain links TRBV7-2 with TRBJ2-3, with D unclear. The CDR3 extends over 13 amino acids. V dropped 4 bases and J dropped 2 bases, with 7 bases sitting between them. The germline CDR1 and CDR2 sequences are SGHTA and FQGNSA. The CDR3 here is CASSSTSTDTQYF. CDR3 sequence (DNA): TGTGCCAGCAGCTCGACTTCCACAGATACGCAGTATTTT. The variable domain in full, completed from reference TRBV7-2 and TRBJ2-3, reads GAGVSQSPSNKVTEKGKDVELRCDPISGHTALYWYRQSLGQGLEFLIYFQGNSAPDKSGLPSDRFSAERTGGSVSTLTIQRTQQEDSAVYLCASSSTSTDTQYFGPGTRLTVL.

The chain recombines TRBV12-3 or TRBV12-4 with TRBJ2-1; D might be TRBD2 (5 bases). The CDR3 consists of 15 residues. Trimming removed 7 bases from V and 6 bases from J, with 19 bases in between. The CDR3 loop reads CASIIIVTAGNEQFF. The CDR3 DNA sequence: TGTGCCAGCATTATTATCGTGACGGCGGGCAATGAGCAGTTCTTC.

This clonotype was found many times. The chain joins TRBV5-1 to TRBJ1-2; the D is unclear. Trimming left V 0 bases short and J 2 bases short, with 2 bases between. Per the germline V gene, CDR1 is SGHRS and CDR2 is YFSETQ. The CDR3 spans 12 residues. CDR3 amino acids: CASSLDNYGYTF. Here the CDR3 DNA reads TGCGCCAGCAGCTTGGACAACTATGGCTACACCTTC.

This rearrangement joins TRBV5-1 to TRBJ2-1; the match to TRBD2 covers 7 bases. J lost 0 bases, V lost 1 base, and 4 bases had no gene match. CDR1 is SGHRS and CDR2 is YFSETQ in the germline V gene. CDR3 length: 16 amino acids. The CDR3 sequence: CASSLSGASSYNEQFF. For the CDR3, the DNA is TGCGCCAGCAGCTTGAGCGGGGCCAGCTCCTACAATGAGCAGTTCTTC. The whole variable domain, remainder taken from reference TRBV5-1 and TRBJ2-1, is KAGVTQTPRYLIKTRGQQVTLSCSPISGHRSVSWYQQTPGQGLQFLFEYFSETQRNKGNFPGRFSGRQFSNSRSEMNVSTLELGDSALYLCASSLSGASSYNEQFFGPGTRLTVL.

This clonotype occurred many times. In DNA, the CDR3 is TGTGCCAGCAGCCGGGACAGTGACCCTTACAATGAGCAGTTCTTC. Translation: CASSRDSDPYNEQFF. J is TRBJ2-1 and V is TRBV7-9; the match to TRBD1 covers 7 bases. This CDR3 comprises 15 residues. The V and J ends lost 5 bases and 4 bases, in that order; junction bases with no gene match: 8. Germline V gives CDR1 SEHNR, CDR2 FQNEAQ (reference sequence). Supplemented by reference TRBV7-9 and TRBJ2-1, the full variable domain reads DTGVSQNPRHKITKRGQNVTFRCDPISEHNRLYWYRQTLGQGPEFLTYFQNEAQLEKSRLLSDRFSAERPKGSFSTLEIQRTEQGDSAMYLCASSRDSDPYNEQFFGPGTRLTVL.

This clonotype was seen a few times. V and J are TRBV27 and TRBJ1-5; D gene unclear. The ends were cut back, 2 bases at V and 5 bases at J, with 10 bases in the middle. Germline loops: CDR1 MNHEY, CDR2 SMNVEV (reference sequence). The CDR3 is 14 residues long. Written as DNA, the CDR3 is TGTGCCAGCAGTTTAGGGCAGCCTTATCAGCCCCAGCATTTT. Translation: CASSLGQPYQPQHF.

This clonotype has more than one count but fewer than ten. The rearrangement uses TRBV5-1 and TRBJ1-1; 7 positions match TRBD1. The CDR3 runs 15 residues. V shed 2 bases and J 2 bases; nucleotides not matched to a gene: 6. Germline values: CDR1 SGHRS, CDR2 YFSETQ. The CDR3 DNA is TGCGCCAGCAGCTTTTTTGGACAGGTAAACACTGAAGCTTTCTTT. Protein: CASSFFGQVNTEAFF.

This clonotype was seen repeatedly, ten times or more. The rearrangement uses TRBV7-3 and TRBJ2-1, with a possible D match to TRBD1 (5 bases). The CDR3 sequence is 15 residues long. The germline V gene has CDR1 SGHTA and CDR2 FQGTGA. V was trimmed by 2 bases and J by 7 bases, leaving 15 bases between them. CDR3 nucleotide sequence: TGTGCCAGCAGCTTAGAGACAGTTTTAGATAATGAGCAGTTCTTC. This encodes CASSLETVLDNEQFF. Using reference TRBV7-3 and TRBJ2-1 for the parts outside the CDR3, the full variable domain is GAGVSQTPSNKVTEKGKYVELRCDPISGHTALYWYRQSLGQGPEFLIYFQGTGAADDSGLPNDRFFAVRPEGSVSTLKIQRTERGDSAVYLCASSLETVLDNEQFFGPGTRLTVL.

This clonotype was seen a handful of times. The chain employs TRBV9 and TRBJ2-2; D is unresolved. Germline assignment: CDR1 SGDLS and CDR2 YYNGEE. V lost 0 bases and J lost 6, with 9 bases in between. The CDR3 extends over 14 amino acids. The CDR3 sequence is CASSVERAPGELFF. DNA for the CDR3: TGTGCCAGCAGCGTAGAACGGGCTCCCGGGGAGCTGTTTTTT. The whole variable domain, remainder taken from reference TRBV9 and TRBJ2-2, is DSGVTQTPKHLITATGQRVTLRCSPRSGDLSVYWYQQSLDQGLQFLIQYYNGEERAKGNILERFSAQQFPDLHSELNLSSLELGDSALYFCASSVERAPGELFFGEGSRLTVL.

The genes are TRBV11-3 and TRBJ2-2; tentative D call: TRBD2 (5 bases). Germline-derived CDR1 and CDR2 are SGHNT and YENEEA. The V end was cut by 1 base, the J end by 1 base, with 13 bases between. The CDR3 covers 17 residues. CDR3 sequence (DNA): TGTGCCAGCAGCTTAGGTACCAGGACTGAGAACACCGGGGAGCTGTTTTTT. Protein: CASSLGTRTENTGELFF. Full variable domain (missing parts from reference TRBV11-3 and TRBJ2-2): EAGVVQSPRYKIIEKKQPVAFWCNPISGHNTLYWYLQNLGQGPELLIRYENEEAVDDSQLPKDRFSAERLKGVDSTLKIQPAELGDSAVYLCASSLGTRTENTGELFFGEGSRLTVL.

The CDR3: CASSLGSREEETQYF. CDR3 in DNA: TGTGCCAGCAGCTTAGGTAGCAGGGAAGAAGAGACCCAGTACTTC. The chain employs TRBV7-6 and TRBJ2-5; the D gene is possibly TRBD1 (5 bases). The V gene lost 1 base and the J gene lost 3 bases, with 12 bases spanning the gap. The germline V gene has CDR1 SGHVS and CDR2 FNYEAQ. This CDR3 contains 15 residues.

This clonotype was counted a few times. This chain uses TRBV13 with TRBJ2-5; 14 positions agree with TRBD2. J lost 0 bases, V lost 5 bases, and 2 bases had no gene match. The CDR3 is 16 amino acids. Germline CDR1 and CDR2: PRHDT and FYEKMQ (reference sequence). The CDR3 DNA is TGTGCCAGCAGCCAGACTAGCGGGGGGGACCAAGAGACCCAGTACTTC. It translates to CASSQTSGGDQETQYF.

CDR3 nucleotide sequence: TGTGCCAGCAGCTTGTACCTAGACTACGAGCAGTACTTC. Amino acids: CASSLYLDYEQYF. The rearrangement links TRBV7-2 to TRBJ2-7; D call uncertain. Germline-derived CDR1 and CDR2 are SGHTA and FQGNSA. This CDR3 comprises 13 residues. Trimming stripped 3 bases from V and 3 bases from J, with 9 bases between.

This clonotype was picked up a small number of times. V and J are TRBV19 and TRBJ2-2; D is unclear. Germline V CDR1 and CDR2: LNHDA, SQIVND (reference sequence). Trimming stripped 6 bases from V and 6 bases from J, with 8 bases between. The CDR3 consists of 12 residues. The CDR3: CASSLGSGELFF. DNA of the CDR3: TGTGCCAGTAGCCTTGGGTCCGGGGAGCTGTTTTTT.

V is TRBV7-9 and J is TRBJ2-5; weak D call: TRBD2 (6 bases). This CDR3 comprises 14 residues. Germline V lookup: CDR1 SEHNR, CDR2 FQNEAQ (reference sequence). The V end lost 11 bases, the J end lost 0 bases, and 16 bases lay between the germline ends. CDR3 DNA sequence: TGTGCCGGGGCGCGGGGCGACCACCAAGAGACCCAGTACTTC. Amino acids: CAGARGDHQETQYF.

The sample holds many counts of this clonotype. The J gene is TRBJ1-2, the V gene TRBV5-1; 9 positions agree with TRBD1. Germline CDR1 SGHRS, CDR2 YFSETQ. V was clipped by 4 bases and J by 7 bases; unmatched bases: 14. This CDR3 has 16 amino acids. The CDR3 region is CASSRSPGQGGGGYTF. CDR3 coding DNA: TGCGCCAGCAGCAGAAGCCCGGGACAGGGAGGCGGTGGCTACACCTTC.

This clonotype was seen ten or more times. The rearrangement links TRBV12-3 or TRBV12-4 to TRBJ2-2; 13 positions agree with TRBD2. The junction had 12 bases not matched to a gene; V was cut back by 4 bases and J by 7 bases. The CDR3 runs 18 residues. CDR3 nucleotides: TGTGCCAGCAGTTCCCAGACTAGCGGGGGGCCTTCGGGCGGGGAGCTGTTTTTT. Residues: CASSSQTSGGPSGGELFF.

This clonotype was detected a few times. J is TRBJ1-5 and V is TRBV11-2; the D is unclear. V was trimmed by 1 base and J by 0 bases, leaving 10 bases between them. The CDR3 is 16 amino acids. Germline CDR1 is SGHAT and CDR2 is FQNNGV. The CDR3 reads CASSLGQSYSNQPQHF. The CDR3 DNA reads TGTGCCAGCAGCTTAGGGCAGTCCTATAGCAATCAGCCCCAGCATTTT.

This clonotype was counted only a few times. The chain couples TRBV6-5 to TRBJ1-5; D is ambiguous. V shed 0 bases and J shed 6 bases, with 12 bases lying between them. The CDR3 consists of 15 residues. CDR1 and CDR2 from the germline V gene are MNHEY and SVGAGI. For the CDR3, the DNA is TGTGCCAGCAGTTACTCGATGGTTGGTAGTCAGCCCCAGCATTTT. Amino acids: CASSYSMVGSQPQHF.

The gene calls are TRBV2 and TRBJ2-5; no clear D. The germline gives CDR1 SNHLY, CDR2 FYNNEI. The CDR3 is 15 residues long. The CDR3 region has the DNA TGTGTCATCCCGGCCCGACCACCAACACAAGAGACCCAGTACTTC. Translating it yields CVIPARPPTQETQYF.

This clonotype was observed many times. The rearrangement uses TRBV19 and TRBJ2-6; D ambiguous. V was pared by 1 base and J by 4 bases, with 8 bases between. Germline V gene sequence: CDR1 LNHDA, CDR2 SQIVND (reference sequence). The CDR3 is made up of 15 amino acids. The CDR3 loop reads CASSIGAAGANVLTF. CDR3 sequence (DNA): TGTGCCAGTAGTATAGGGGCGGCAGGGGCCAACGTCCTGACTTTC.

The CDR3 here is CASTRGAEKDIQYF. The CDR3 nucleotides read TGTGCCAGCACCAGAGGCGCGGAAAAGGACATTCAGTACTTC. The chain carries TRBV6-1 and TRBJ2-4, with no clear D. Trimming removed 7 bases from V and 8 bases from J, with 18 bases in between. Per germline, CDR1 MNHNS and CDR2 SASEGT. This CDR3 region has 14 residues.

This rearrangement joins TRBV3-1 to TRBJ2-3; 7 bases are a match to TRBD2. From germline, CDR1 is LGHDT and CDR2 YNNKEL (reference sequence). J was trimmed by 7 bases and V by 2 bases; bases with no gene match: 3. This CDR3 is built from 13 residues. The CDR3 nucleotides read TGTGCCAGCAGCCAACTAGCGGAAAATACGCAGTATTTT. It specifies CASSQLAENTQYF.

The chain is built from TRBV12-3 or TRBV12-4 and TRBJ2-7; 8 bases match TRBD1. There are 14 residues in the CDR3. J lost 3 bases, V lost 5 bases, and 6 bases had no gene match. The CDR3 sequence: CASSTGGRHYEQYF. DNA of the CDR3: TGTGCCAGCAGTACAGGGGGTCGTCACTACGAGCAGTACTTC.

The J gene is TRBJ2-3, the V gene TRBV12-3 or TRBV12-4, with TRBD1 as a possible D gene (6 bases). The V end was cut by 7 bases, the J end by 4 bases, with 18 bases between. The CDR3 covers 15 residues. CDR3 amino acids: CASTPYEAGADTQYF. The CDR3 region has the DNA TGTGCCAGCACCCCGTATGAGGCAGGGGCAGATACGCAGTATTTT.